The 22 T cell receptor beta chains presented below share a single source sample, sequenced in a study of breast tumors, draining lymph nodes, adjacent tissues. TCRdb recomputed calls from the multiplex PCR reads with MiXCR, one row per CDR3 protein. The table records 30,000 to 40,000 distinct CDR3 sequences, around 35% of them present only once. The specimen sequenced was breast tumor tissue. The receptors here all came from a female donor with breast cancer. Some clones in this sample may be carry-over from other donors' samples.

This clonotype was seen ten or more times. This chain uses TRBV4-1 with TRBJ1-5; no clear D. This CDR3 is built from 18 residues. The germline V gene encodes CDR1 MGHRA and CDR2 YSYEKL. The V gene lost 1 base and the J gene lost 3 bases, with 19 bases spanning the gap. CDR3 residues: CASSQGFGDAGLNQPQHF. The CDR3 DNA reads TGCGCCAGCAGCCAAGGATTCGGCGACGCAGGCCTCAATCAGCCCCAGCATTTT.

There are many counts of this clonotype. The chain joins TRBV2 to TRBJ2-7, with 7 bases identical to TRBD2. There are 15 residues in the CDR3. Trimming at V came to 2 bases and at J to 1 base, leaving 5 bases not matched to a gene. Germline V gives CDR1 SNHLY, CDR2 FYNNEI. The CDR3 coding sequence is TGTGCCAGCAGTGAAAGGCGGGAGCCTTCCTACGAGCAGTACTTC. Amino acid sequence: CASSERREPSYEQYF.

The genes are TRBV20-1 and TRBJ2-7; no reliable D call. CDR3 length: 12 amino acids. Trimming cost V 2 bases and J 7 bases, with 12 bases left between them. Germline CDR1 reads DFQATT; CDR2 reads SNEGSKA (reference sequence). CDR3 nucleotide sequence: TGCAGTGCTAGACCGGGCCACGCTGAGCAGTACTTC. Amino acids: CSARPGHAEQYF.

The table lists this clonotype with many counts. The V call is TRBV25-1, the J call TRBJ2-7; TRBD1 matches at 7 bases. Germline-derived CDR1 and CDR2 are MGHDK and SYGVNS. V gave up 5 bases and J gave up 2 bases; unmatched junction bases: 0. The CDR3 has 12 residues. The CDR3 DNA follows: TGTGCCAGCAGTCAGGGGGCCTACGAGCAGTACTTC. It codes for CASSQGAYEQYF.

A note on this clonotype: At one of its ends the junction is not consistent with the germline gene, which may arise from a read error. The chain combines TRBV14 with TRBJ2-1; a weak D match, TRBD2 (6 bases). The CDR3 is 17 amino acids. CDR1 is SGHDN, CDR2 FVKESK, per germline. The CDR3 sequence: CAGSPYSGLSSYNEQFF. The CDR3 nucleotides are TGTGCCGGCAGCCCCTATAGCGGATTGAGCTCCTACAATGAGCAGTTCTTC.

This clonotype was found many times. V usage is TRBV5-6 and J usage is TRBJ2-7, with 12 bases aligning to TRBD2. V gave up 4 bases and J gave up 1 base; unmatched junction bases: 3. The CDR3 sequence is 15 residues long. Germline CDR1 reads SGHDT; CDR2 reads YYEEEE. CDR3 amino acids: CASSGGLAGSYEQYF. CDR3 coding DNA: TGTGCCAGCAGCGGTGGACTAGCGGGATCCTACGAGCAGTACTTC.

In the case of this clonotype: This likely comes from a read error, as the CDR3 has no conserved phenylalanine or tryptophan at its end. The rearrangement links TRBV20-1 to TRBJ2-7; D may match TRBD1 or TRBD2 (6 bases each). Per germline, CDR1 DFQATT and CDR2 SNEGSKA (reference sequence). The CDR3 extends over 15 amino acids. V was cut by 5 bases and J by 3 bases, with 20 bases left in between. CDR3 loop: CSAGGGSLGVYEQYL. In DNA, the CDR3 is TGCAGTGCTGGAGGGGGGTCATTGGGCGTCTACGAGCAGTACCTC.

In this sample, this clonotype turned up many times. This CDR3 reads CASSLGTGYTDTQYF. CDR3 bases: TGTGCCAGCAGCTTAGGGACAGGGTACACAGATACGCAGTATTTT. This chain joins TRBV7-2 and TRBJ2-3; the match to TRBD1 covers 8 bases. Germline V gene data show CDR1 as SGHTA and CDR2 as FQGNSA. The J segment lost 2 bases and the V segment lost 1 base, leaving 2 bases of the junction unmatched. This CDR3 has 15 amino acids. The whole variable domain, remainder taken from reference TRBV7-2 and TRBJ2-3, is GAGVSQSPSNKVTEKGKDVELRCDPISGHTALYWYRQSLGQGLEFLIYFQGNSAPDKSGLPSDRFSAERTGGSVSTLTIQRTQQEDSAVYLCASSLGTGYTDTQYFGPGTRLTVL.

The chain joins TRBV29-1 to TRBJ1-1, with D possibly TRBD1 on 5 matching bases. Trimming cost V 5 bases and J 5 bases, with 21 bases left between them. Germline CDR1 and CDR2: SQVTM and ANQGSEA. The CDR3 extends over 15 amino acids. As DNA, the CDR3 is TGCAGCGTTTTGCTAGGGGCCCCCCTAAAGACTGAAGCTTTCTTT. It encodes CSVLLGAPLKTEAFF.

To note about this clonotype: A read error may produce the germline difference seen at one junction end. This chain connects TRBV12-3 or TRBV12-4 to TRBJ2-7; 12 bases are a match to TRBD2. This CDR3 spans 20 amino acids. This CDR3 is CAISESGTGSSGRALGEQYF. CDR3 DNA: TGTGCCATCAGTGAGTCCGGGACAGGGTCTAGCGGGAGGGCCCTGGGCGAGCAGTACTTC.

This clonotype was detected only a few times. At one end, the junction sequence differs from germline, possibly due to a read error. The chain recombines TRBV11-3 with TRBJ1-4; possible D gene TRBD1, 6 bases. Germline CDR1 reads SGHNT; CDR2 reads YENEEA. The CDR3 runs 16 residues. Here the CDR3 reads CASSLGSGTSNGKLFF. The CDR3 bases are TGTGCCAGCAGCTTAGGTTCCGGGACATCGAATGGAAAACTGTTTTTT. Full variable domain (remainder filled in from reference TRBV11-3 and TRBJ1-4): EAGVVQSPRYKIIEKKQPVAFWCNPISGHNTLYWYLQNLGQGPELLIRYENEEAVDDSQLPKDRFSAERLKGVDSTLKIQPAELGDSAVYLCASSLGSGTSNGKLFFGSGTQLSVL.

This clonotype was recorded a few times. The chain couples TRBV5-6 to TRBJ2-6; D is unclear. V lost 0 bases, J lost 0 bases, and 7 bases lay in between. Germline CDR1 SGHDT, CDR2 YYEEEE. The CDR3 has 16 residues. This chain's CDR3 is CASSLGWVSGANVLTF. DNA for the CDR3: TGTGCCAGCAGCTTGGGATGGGTCTCTGGGGCCAACGTCCTGACTTTC.

There are many counts of this clonotype. This rearrangement joins TRBV12-3 or TRBV12-4 to TRBJ2-5; 10 bases map to TRBD2. The CDR3 runs 16 residues. The J segment lost 4 bases and the V segment lost 1 base, leaving 6 bases of the junction unmatched. The DNA of the CDR3 is TGTGCCAGCAGTTTAGTCGCTAGCGGGAGCGGAGAGACCCAGTACTTC. It is translated as CASSLVASGSGETQYF.

The chain employs TRBV5-1 and TRBJ2-1, with 10 bases that match TRBD2. CDR1 is SGHRS, CDR2 YFSETQ, per germline. After removal of 0 bases from V and 12 bases from J, the junction contained 12 bases not matched to a gene. This CDR3 has 16 amino acids. CDR3 sequence (DNA): TGCGCCAGCAGCTTGGGGTTAGCGGGAGGTTACAGTGGGCAGTTCTTC. It encodes CASSLGLAGGYSGQFF.

The genes are TRBV4-3 and TRBJ2-2, with 9 bases identical to TRBD1. Trimming at V came to 4 bases and at J to 3 bases, leaving 3 bases not matched to a gene. This CDR3 has 15 residues. Germline V CDR1 and CDR2: LGHNA, YSLEER. The CDR3 bases are TGCGCCAGCAGCCCGGGACAGGGTGACACCGGGGAGCTGTTTTTT. As protein: CASSPGQGDTGELFF.

This clonotype came up once. The chain is built from TRBV27 and TRBJ2-1, with 7 positions matching TRBD2. The germline V gene has CDR1 MNHEY and CDR2 SMNVEV (reference sequence). The CDR3 consists of 15 residues. The junction had 6 bases not matched to a gene; V was cut back by 3 bases and J by 4 bases. This CDR3 is CASSLVRERYNEQFF. The DNA for the CDR3 is TGTGCCAGCAGTTTGGTGCGGGAGAGGTACAATGAGCAGTTCTTC.

This clonotype was picked up many times. The CDR3 sequence: CASSSRRQGAYEQYF. The CDR3 bases are TGTGCCAGCAGCAGCCGTCGACAGGGGGCCTACGAGCAGTACTTC. The chain carries TRBV7-2 and TRBJ2-7, with 9 positions matching TRBD1. From germline, CDR1 is SGHTA and CDR2 FQGNSA. The CDR3 sequence is 15 residues long. The V and J ends lost 5 bases and 2 bases, in that order; junction bases with no gene match: 7.

This clonotype was counted at least ten times. The J gene is TRBJ2-7, the V gene TRBV28; 9 bases fit TRBD1. Germline V gene sequence: CDR1 MDHEN, CDR2 SYDVKM. With V trimmed by 2 bases and J by 4 bases, 6 bases remained unmatched. The CDR3 consists of 15 residues. CDR3 protein: CASSLTGGIFYEQYF. CDR3 in DNA: TGTGCCAGCAGTTTAACAGGGGGCATATTTTACGAGCAGTACTTC.

V is TRBV7-6 and J is TRBJ2-5; the D is unclear. V lost 1 base and J lost 5, with 8 bases in between. This CDR3 spans 13 amino acids. Per the germline V gene, CDR1 is SGHVS and CDR2 is FNYEAQ. CDR3 sequence: CASSLVSWETQYF. The CDR3 nucleotides are TGTGCCAGCAGCTTAGTTTCGTGGGAGACCCAGTACTTC.

This clonotype was found many times. The chain combines TRBV7-2 with TRBJ2-2; D unresolved. Germline V CDR1 and CDR2: SGHTA, FQGNSA. The CDR3 totals 12 residues. Trimming took 6 bases from V and 4 from J, leaving 6 bases between them. Here the CDR3 reads CASSLSTGELFF. The CDR3 nucleotides read TGTGCCAGCAGTTTGTCCACCGGGGAGCTGTTTTTT.

This clonotype was picked up many times. The chain carries TRBV12-3 or TRBV12-4 and TRBJ2-1; 7 positions agree with TRBD2. The CDR3 runs 14 residues. Trimming removed 1 base from V and 8 bases from J; junction bases left unmatched: 5. As DNA, the CDR3 is TGTGCCAGCAGTTTAGGAGCGGGACGAGATGAGCAGTTCTTC. Protein sequence: CASSLGAGRDEQFF.

This sequence joins TRBV28 and TRBJ2-5; no reliable D call. This CDR3 is built from 11 residues. The V gene lost 6 bases and the J gene lost 0 bases, with 2 bases spanning the gap. Germline CDR1 is MDHEN and CDR2 is SYDVKM. For the CDR3, the DNA is TGTGCCAGCAGCCACCAAGAGACCCAGTACTTC. It is translated as CASSHQETQYF.